The sequence of this T cell receptor (beta chain) was determined in a study of read filtering for tumor transcriptome and immune sequencing. In the study overall: Mean patient age was approximately 66 years, range about 45 to 90; around 17 male, around 15 female. Whole-transcriptome libraries were prepared after DNase treatment. Findings and caveats of the study: The sorted CD138-negative fraction was a mixed bone marrow immune population, not purified T cells. IR-seq and RNA-seq agreed better without single-read clonotypes.

From 400 to 450 ng of RNA, a library with molecular barcoded alpha/delta and beta/gamma adaptors was made. Each CDR3 protein gets one entry after TCRdb re-called the reads with MiXCR. The table has about 39,000 distinct CDR3 sequences, 14% seen once; the top ten hold more than 15%. This clonotype was recorded at least ten times. As yet, its antigen is unknown. Trimming pared 0 bases from V and 5 bases from J, leaving 11 bases between. There are 14 residues in the CDR3. Germline V gives CDR1 SGHRS, CDR2 YFSETQ. The receptor comes from a donor at least 40 years old with multiple myeloma. The sequenced sample was a population of CD138-negative cells sorted from bone marrow. The chain is built from TRBV5-1 and TRBJ1-1, with a possible D match to TRBD1 (5 bases). The CDR3 loop reads CASSLGESGTEAFF. CDR3 DNA sequence: TGCGCCAGCAGCTTGGGTGAGTCAGGGACTGAAGCTTTCTTT. Drawing the rest from reference TRBV5-1 and TRBJ1-1, the complete variable domain is KAGVTQTPRYLIKTRGQQVTLSCSPISGHRSVSWYQQTPGQGLQFLFEYFSETQRNKGNFPGRFSGRQFSNSRSEMNVSTLELGDSALYLCASSLGESGTEAFFGQGTRLTVV.